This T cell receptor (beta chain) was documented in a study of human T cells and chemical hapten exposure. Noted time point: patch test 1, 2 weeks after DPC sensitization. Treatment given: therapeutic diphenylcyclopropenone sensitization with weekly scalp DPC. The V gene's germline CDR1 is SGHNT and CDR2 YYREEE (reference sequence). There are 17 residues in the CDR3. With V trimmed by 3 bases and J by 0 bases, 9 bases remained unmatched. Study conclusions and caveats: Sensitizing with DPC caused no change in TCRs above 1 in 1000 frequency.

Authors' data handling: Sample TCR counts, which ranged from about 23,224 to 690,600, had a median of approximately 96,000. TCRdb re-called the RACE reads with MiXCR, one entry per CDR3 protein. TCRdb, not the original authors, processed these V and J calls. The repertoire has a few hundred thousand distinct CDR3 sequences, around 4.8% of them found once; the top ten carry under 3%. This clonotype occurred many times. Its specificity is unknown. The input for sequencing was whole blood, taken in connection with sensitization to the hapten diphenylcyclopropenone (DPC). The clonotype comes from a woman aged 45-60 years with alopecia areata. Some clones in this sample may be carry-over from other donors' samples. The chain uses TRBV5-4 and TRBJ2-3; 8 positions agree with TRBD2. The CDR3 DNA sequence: TGTGCCAGCAGCTCCCACGGGAGGGGGACTAGCACAGATACGCAGTATTTT. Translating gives CASSSHGRGTSTDTQYF. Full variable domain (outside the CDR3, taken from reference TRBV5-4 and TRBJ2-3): ETGVTQSPTHLIKTRGQQVTLRCSSQSGHNTVSWYQQALGQGPQFIFQYYREEENGRGNFPPRFSGLQFPNYSSELNVNALELDDSALYLCASSSHGRGTSTDTQYFGPGTRLTVL.